Shown below are 29 T cell receptor beta chains from a single sample sequenced in a study of blood T cell repertoires in COVID-19. The data were produced by immunoSEQ multiplex PCR, yet TCRdb's version contains in-frame clones alone and is incomplete. The repertoire consists of around 200,000 clones, with approximately 87% occurring once and the leading ten covering 2.2%. Sequences were obtained from peripheral blood. These receptors originate from a woman between 50 and 59 years old with acute or convalescent COVID-19.

For the CDR3, the DNA is TGTGCCAGCAGCTCTGGACAGGGTGGGGCAGATACGCAGTATTTT. The encoded protein is CASSSGQGGADTQYF. The chain has TRBV7-2 and TRBJ2-3; TRBD1 matches at 8 bases. Germline V CDR1 and CDR2: SGHTA, FQGNSA. After removal of 4 bases from V and 4 bases from J, the junction contained 7 bases not matched to a gene. The CDR3 covers 15 residues.

This chain uses TRBV19 with TRBJ1-4; D unresolved. Looked up from germline, CDR1 is LNHDA and CDR2 is SQIVND (reference sequence). Trimming pared 7 bases from V and 7 bases from J, leaving 19 bases between. CDR3 length equals 15 residues. The CDR3 here is CASNRALALTEKLFF. The CDR3 DNA sequence: TGTGCCAGTAATCGTGCTTTGGCCCTTACTGAAAAACTGTTTTTT.

V and J are TRBV5-6 and TRBJ2-3; 13 nucleotides match TRBD2. This CDR3 has 18 amino acids. J gave up 2 bases and V 2 bases, and 8 bases lay outside the gene matches. Germline values: CDR1 SGHDT, CDR2 YYEEEE. CDR3 sequence reads: CASSLHGLAGVFTDTQYF. The CDR3 DNA reads TGTGCCAGCAGCTTACACGGACTAGCGGGGGTCTTCACAGATACGCAGTATTTT.

The chain has TRBV15 and TRBJ2-2, with 8 bases fitting TRBD1. The CDR3 sequence is 13 residues long. Germline trimming cut 9 bases from V and 4 bases from J; bases unmatched to any gene: 4. Germline V gene sequence: CDR1 LNHNV, CDR2 YYDKDF (reference sequence). The CDR3 sequence is CATQGEFTGELFF. CDR3 bases: TGTGCCACACAGGGGGAGTTCACCGGGGAGCTGTTTTTT.

The genes are TRBV9 and TRBJ2-3; D not certain. This CDR3 is built from 16 residues. V gave up 4 bases and J gave up 2 bases, with 17 bases separating them. Per germline, CDR1 SGDLS and CDR2 YYNGEE. In nucleotides, the CDR3 is TGTGCCAGCAGCCGACGCGTAGAGGCCCCCACAGATACGCAGTATTTT. It is translated as CASSRRVEAPTDTQYF.

V usage is TRBV19 and J usage is TRBJ2-5; D call uncertain. The CDR3 covers 13 residues. With 8 bases removed from V and 7 bases from J, the gap between germline ends came to 17 bases. Per the germline V gene, CDR1 is LNHDA and CDR2 is SQIVND (reference sequence). The CDR3 sequence: CASQDRRPGTQYF. The CDR3 DNA follows: TGTGCCAGTCAAGACCGGAGACCTGGGACCCAGTACTTC.

This clone was counted a few times. This chain joins TRBV19 and TRBJ1-5; D not certain. V was cut by 6 bases and J by 4 bases, with 10 bases left in between. Looked up from germline, CDR1 is LNHDA and CDR2 is SQIVND (reference sequence). CDR3 length: 13 residues. Here the CDR3 reads CASSSPQNQPQHF. The CDR3 nucleotides read TGTGCCAGTAGCAGTCCTCAGAATCAGCCCCAGCATTTT.

The CDR3 loop reads CASSYRVRAGELFF. In DNA, the CDR3 is TGTGCCAGCAGCTACAGGGTCAGGGCCGGGGAGCTGTTTTTT. The chain has TRBV11-3 and TRBJ2-2, with D perhaps TRBD1 (6 bases). This CDR3 has 14 amino acids. V lost 4 bases and J 6 bases, leaving 12 bases between the germline ends. Germline V gene data show CDR1 as SGHNT and CDR2 as YENEEA.

The chain employs TRBV9 and TRBJ1-3; the D is unclear. The V and J ends lost 0 bases and 3 bases respectively, with 13 bases between them. Germline values: CDR1 SGDLS, CDR2 YYNGEE. This CDR3 comprises 16 residues. In DNA, the CDR3 is TGTGCCAGCAGCGTAGAAGGTTGGGCAGGTGGAAACACCATATATTTT. Amino acids: CASSVEGWAGGNTIYF.

The V gene is TRBV5-1, the J gene TRBJ2-7, with 11 bases aligning to TRBD2. After removal of 3 bases from V and 5 bases from J, the junction contained 7 bases not matched to a gene. The CDR3 contains 15 residues. Germline V gene data show CDR1 as SGHRS and CDR2 as YFSETQ. CDR3: CASSSVAGGQHEQYF. CDR3 in DNA: TGCGCCAGCAGCTCCGTAGCGGGGGGGCAACACGAGCAGTACTTC.

The DNA for the CDR3 is TGCGCCAGCAGTTTCTCGTCGGGGGATACGCAGTATTTT. Translation gives CASSFSSGDTQYF. The gene calls are TRBV10-1 and TRBJ2-3, with TRBD2 as a possible D gene (5 bases). Germline loops: CDR1 WNHNN, CDR2 SYGVQD (reference sequence). The CDR3 extends over 13 amino acids. V was clipped by 5 bases and J by 6 bases, with 12 bases between them.

This chain uses TRBV11-2 with TRBJ1-1; D is perhaps TRBD1 (6 bases). Trimming removed 1 base at V and 6 bases at J, with 15 bases between. CDR3 size: 15 residues. Germline assignment: CDR1 SGHAT and CDR2 FQNNGV. This chain's CDR3 is CASSLASGGTSEAFF. As DNA, the CDR3 is TGTGCCAGCAGCTTAGCATCGGGGGGCACGTCTGAAGCTTTCTTT.

The CDR3 spells CASSQSRWLNTEAFF. As DNA, the CDR3 is TGTGCCAGCAGCCAATCCCGCTGGCTGAACACTGAAGCTTTCTTT. This chain connects TRBV16 to TRBJ1-1, with D uncertain. With 0 bases removed from V and 0 bases from J, the gap between germline ends came to 8 bases. The germline V gene encodes CDR1 KGHSY and CDR2 FQNENV. The CDR3 extends over 15 amino acids.

This sequence joins TRBV4-1 and TRBJ2-7; 10 bases align to TRBD2. This CDR3 has 17 residues. Germline V lookup: CDR1 MGHRA, CDR2 YSYEKL. The trim removed 4 bases at V and 5 bases at J, leaving 14 bases unmatched. CDR3 region: CASSRQGLAKGNDEQYF. CDR3 DNA: TGCGCCAGCAGCCGGCAGGGACTAGCGAAGGGTAACGACGAGCAGTACTTC.

This chain uses TRBV5-6 with TRBJ2-3, with D tentatively TRBD1 (5 bases). CDR1 and CDR2 from the germline V gene are SGHDT and YYEEEE. The CDR3 extends over 15 amino acids. V was pared by 2 bases and J by 4 bases, with 14 bases between. The CDR3 nucleotides read TGTGCCAGCAGCTTACAGCAGGGATCGCCAGATACGCAGTATTTT. It codes for CASSLQQGSPDTQYF. Drawing the rest from reference TRBV5-6 and TRBJ2-3, the complete variable domain is DAGVTQSPTHLIKTRGQQVTLRCSPKSGHDTVSWYQQALGQGPQFIFQYYEEEERQRGNFPDRFSGHQFPNYSSELNVNALLLGDSALYLCASSLQQGSPDTQYFGPGTRLTVL.

The chain uses TRBV5-8 and TRBJ1-5; tentatively, D is TRBD1 (6 bases). From germline, CDR1 is SGHTS and CDR2 YDEGEE. V was shortened by 3 bases and J by 1 base, with 14 bases between the two germline ends. The CDR3 runs to 16 residues. CDR3 sequence: CASSWGQTTSNQPQHF. DNA for the CDR3: TGTGCCAGCAGCTGGGGGCAGACTACGAGCAATCAGCCCCAGCATTTT.

This chain uses TRBV2 with TRBJ2-1; 9 bases agree with TRBD2. V shed 7 bases, J shed 6 bases, and the junction held 4 bases outside the gene matches. CDR3 size: 13 residues. Germline V gene sequence: CDR1 SNHLY, CDR2 FYNNEI. The CDR3 protein is CASKLAGLNEQFF. The CDR3, as DNA: TGTGCCAGCAAACTAGCGGGCCTCAATGAGCAGTTCTTC.

This clone has just a few counts. This chain links TRBV7-2 with TRBJ1-6; 7 nucleotides align to TRBD1. CDR1 and CDR2 (germline): SGHTA, FQGNSA. The CDR3 has 16 amino acids. The J segment lost 9 bases and the V segment lost 3 bases, leaving 11 bases of the junction unmatched. The CDR3 reads CASSLIPGQRLSPLHF. CDR3 bases: TGTGCCAGCAGCTTGATCCCGGGACAGCGACTTTCACCCCTCCACTTT.

The V and J genes are TRBV30 and TRBJ2-7, with 10 positions matching TRBD2. This CDR3 contains 12 residues. Trimming took 3 bases from V and 5 from J; bases not matched to a gene: 1. Per the germline V gene, CDR1 is GTSNPN and CDR2 is SVGIG (reference sequence). The DNA for the CDR3 is TGTGCCTGGAGGGGACTAGCGAACGAGCAGTACTTC. Its translation is CAWRGLANEQYF. Using reference TRBV30 and TRBJ2-7 for the parts outside the CDR3, the full variable domain is SQTIHQWPATLVQPVGSPLSLECTVEGTSNPNLYWYRQAAGRGLQLLFYSVGIGQISSEVPQNLSASRPQDRQFILSSKKLLLSDSGFYLCAWRGLANEQYFGPGTRLTVT.

The chain combines TRBV7-9 with TRBJ1-2; no clear D gene. The CDR3 runs to 14 residues. In germline, CDR1 is SEHNR, CDR2 FQNEAQ (reference sequence). Trimming left V 6 bases short and J 2 bases short, with 13 bases between. CDR3 sequence: CASSSQDTNYGYTF. The CDR3 DNA reads TGTGCCAGCAGTTCCCAGGATACGAACTATGGCTACACCTTC.

The V call is TRBV30, the J call TRBJ2-7; 8 nucleotides line up with TRBD1. The V gene end was trimmed by 3 bases and the J gene end by 2 bases; junction bases not matched to a gene: 12. The germline gives CDR1 GTSNPN, CDR2 SVGIG (reference sequence). This CDR3 comprises 16 residues. The chain's CDR3 is CAWREPGQGLAYEQYF. For the CDR3, the DNA is TGTGCCTGGAGGGAACCAGGACAGGGTCTCGCCTACGAGCAGTACTTC. The full variable domain, with the rest looked up from reference TRBV30 and TRBJ2-7, is SQTIHQWPATLVQPVGSPLSLECTVEGTSNPNLYWYRQAAGRGLQLLFYSVGIGQISSEVPQNLSASRPQDRQFILSSKKLLLSDSGFYLCAWREPGQGLAYEQYFGPGTRLTVT.

This chain links TRBV27 with TRBJ2-5; 11 nucleotides agree with TRBD2. Germline assignment: CDR1 MNHEY and CDR2 SMNVEV (reference sequence). V was pared by 2 bases and J by 5 bases, with 7 bases of the junction left unmatched. CDR3 length equals 16 residues. CDR3 nucleotides: TGTGCCAGCAGTTTAACAATAGCGGGGGGGCTGGAGACCCAGTACTTC. Protein product: CASSLTIAGGLETQYF.

V is TRBV19 and J is TRBJ1-2, with D perhaps matching TRBD1 (5 bases). With 9 bases removed from V and 9 bases from J, the gap between germline ends came to 20 bases. This CDR3 spans 13 amino acids. CDR1 and CDR2 from the germline V gene are LNHDA and SQIVND (reference sequence). Here the CDR3 reads CASLPGGTLRYTF. In nucleotides, the CDR3 is TGTGCCAGCCTCCCAGGCGGGACCCTGCGCTACACCTTC.

This clone was seen more than once but under ten times. V is TRBV19 and J is TRBJ1-2, with D perhaps TRBD1 (5 bases). The germline V gene has CDR1 LNHDA and CDR2 SQIVND (reference sequence). This CDR3 region has 13 residues. V was trimmed by 5 bases and J by 7 bases, leaving 14 bases between them. The CDR3 spells CASSVTRVGGYTF. CDR3 bases: TGTGCCAGTAGTGTAACCAGGGTTGGTGGCTACACCTTC.

V usage is TRBV9 and J usage is TRBJ2-1; no clear D gene. The V gene's germline CDR1 is SGDLS and CDR2 YYNGEE. V shed 0 bases and J shed 0 bases, with 7 bases lying between them. CDR3 length: 15 amino acids. The CDR3 loop is CASSVGPGSYNEQFF. The CDR3 DNA sequence: TGTGCCAGCAGCGTAGGTCCAGGCTCCTACAATGAGCAGTTCTTC.

J is TRBJ1-5 and V is TRBV4-1, with a tentative D call TRBD1 (5 bases). This CDR3 region has 15 residues. Germline V gene sequence: CDR1 MGHRA, CDR2 YSYEKL. V lost 1 base and J 11 bases, leaving 18 bases between the germline ends. CDR3 amino acids: CASSQGGRAPLAQHF. The CDR3 DNA sequence: TGCGCCAGCAGCCAAGGGGGCAGGGCCCCATTGGCCCAGCATTTT.

V gene TRBV10-3 combines with J gene TRBJ2-7, with 7 bases identical to TRBD1. J lost 6 bases, V lost 8 bases, and 16 bases had no gene match. Germline CDR1 ENHRY, CDR2 SYGVKD. The CDR3 consists of 15 residues. CDR3 sequence: CAIGPYGAKGAEQYF. The DNA for the CDR3 is TGTGCCATCGGGCCCTATGGAGCGAAGGGGGCCGAGCAGTACTTC.

The chain uses TRBV3-1 (or the pseudogene TRBV3-2) and TRBJ1-1; D ambiguous. Germline-derived CDR1 and CDR2 are LGHDT and YNNKEL (reference sequence). Trimming took off 6 bases at V and 0 bases at J, with 8 bases between the two ends. The CDR3 is 13 residues long. The CDR3 nucleotides read TGTGCCAGCAGTAGTACAGTGAACACTGAAGCTTTCTTT. This gives the protein CASSSTVNTEAFF.

This clone was picked up one time. This sequence joins TRBV6-5 and TRBJ1-3, with TRBD1 matching 11 bases. CDR3 length equals 15 residues. From germline, CDR1 is MNHEY and CDR2 SVGAGI. Losses at the gene ends were 6 bases for V and 3 bases for J; bases not matched to a gene: 4. CDR3 loop: CASRDRGLIGNTIYF. As DNA, the CDR3 is TGTGCCAGCAGGGACAGGGGGCTCATTGGAAACACCATATATTTT.